Sequencing of this TCR beta chain was carried out in a study of blood T cell repertoires in COVID-19. Across the study: Sites across the United States, Italy and Spain contributed samples from acute and convalescent COVID-19. PBMCs, B-cell-depleted T cells, or T cells provided the cDNA or gDNA that made up the material.

In the authors' methods: Amplified reference gene primers provided the basis for estimating nucleated cell counts. Repertoires were generated with immunoSEQ multiplex PCR, while TCRdb's copy carries only in-frame clones and drops some. The DNA was the basis for D and trimming; V, J and clone size are from that table. The sample lists hundreds of thousands of clones, around four fifths seen once, with roughly 9.4% in the top ten. The CDR3 covers 14 residues. V was shortened by 6 bases and J by 7 bases, with 13 bases between the two germline ends. Germline CDR1 SNHLY, CDR2 FYNNEI. The rearrangement uses TRBV2 and TRBJ1-6, with D perhaps TRBD1 (5 bases). Sequencing was performed on peripheral blood. The clonotype was recovered from a woman between 50 and 59 years old who had recovered from COVID-19. The CDR3 coding sequence is TGTGCCAGCAGCGCCGACAGAAGAAATTCACCCCTCCACTTT. Protein: CASSADRRNSPLHF. Combining the CDR3 with reference TRBV2 and TRBJ1-6 gives the whole variable domain EPEVTQTPSHQVTQMGQEVILRCVPISNHLYFYWYRQILGQKVEFLVSFYNNEISEKSEIFDDQFSVERPDGSNFTLKIRSTKLEDSAMYFCASSADRRNSPLHFGNGTRLTVT.